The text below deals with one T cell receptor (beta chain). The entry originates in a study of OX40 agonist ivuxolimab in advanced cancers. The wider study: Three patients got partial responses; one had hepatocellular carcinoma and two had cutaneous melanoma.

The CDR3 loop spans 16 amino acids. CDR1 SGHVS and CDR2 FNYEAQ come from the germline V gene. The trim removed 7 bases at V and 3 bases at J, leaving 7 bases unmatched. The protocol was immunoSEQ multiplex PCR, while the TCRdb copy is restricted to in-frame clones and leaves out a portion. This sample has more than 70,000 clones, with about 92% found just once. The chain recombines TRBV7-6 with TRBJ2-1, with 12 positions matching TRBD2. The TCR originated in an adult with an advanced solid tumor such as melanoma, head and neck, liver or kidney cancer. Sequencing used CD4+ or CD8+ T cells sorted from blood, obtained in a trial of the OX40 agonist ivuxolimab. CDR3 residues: CASTPRTSGNYNEQFF. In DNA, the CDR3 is TGTGCCAGCACCCCCCGGACTAGCGGGAACTACAATGAGCAGTTCTTC. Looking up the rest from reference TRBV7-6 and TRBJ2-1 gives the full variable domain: GAGVSQSPRYKVTKRGQDVALRCDPISGHVSLYWYRQALGQGPEFLTYFNYEAQQDKSGLPNDRFSAERPEGSISTLTIQRTEQRDSAMYRCASTPRTSGNYNEQFFGPGTRLTVL.